This T cell receptor (beta chain) was recovered during a study of blood T cell repertoires in COVID-19. Germline trimming cut 3 bases from V and 11 bases from J; bases unmatched to any gene: 3. This CDR3 has 11 residues. The germline gives CDR1 MNHNS, CDR2 SASEGT. Repertoires were generated with immunoSEQ multiplex PCR, while TCRdb's copy carries only in-frame clones and drops some. This sample has some 200,000 clones, with under 90% found just once. Sequencing input: PBMCs or T cells enriched from blood (not recorded which). This sequence joins TRBV6-1 and TRBJ1-1; 7 bases are shared with TRBD1. The sequence was collected from a woman aged 50 to 65 who had been exposed to COVID-19. DNA of the CDR3: TGTGCCAGCAGTGACAGGGGGTACGCTTTCTTT. Translating it yields CASSDRGYAFF.